A selection of T cell receptor beta chains follows, all from one sample in a study of blood T cell repertoires in COVID-19. Using immunoSEQ multiplex PCR, the repertoire was profiled, and TCRdb retains in-frame clones only, with some absent. Seen here are about 180,000 clones, around 89% observed once, and the top ten hold 3.5% to 5%. Material for sequencing was peripheral blood. Every receptor here comes from a woman aged 25 to 45 with acute or convalescent COVID-19. Each CDR3 is given with its conserved first and last residue. The D gene is left open where the match is weak. A clone size is listed for some rows: how often the clone was seen (once, few, many), or a class if it is expanded.

j_call | d_call | v_call | clone_size | cdr3_nt | cdr3_aa
TRBJ2-2 | - | TRBV5-1 | - | TGCGCCAGCACAGGGTCGGGGGAGCTGTTTTTT | CASTGSGELFF
TRBJ1-1 | TRBD1 | TRBV6-5 | - | TGTGCCAGCAGCGCAAATATCGACAGGGGGCGAGCTTTCTTT | CASSANIDRGRAFF
TRBJ2-7 | TRBD2 | TRBV5-1 | - | TGCGCCAGCAGCCCGTCTAGCGGGACTTACGAGCAGTACTTC | CASSPSSGTYEQYF
TRBJ2-1 | TRBD1 | TRBV28 | - | TGTGCCAGCAGTTTAGGCGGGACAGGGGGCTATGAGCAGTTCTTC | CASSLGGTGGYEQFF
TRBJ2-1 | - | TRBV9 | once | TGTGCCAGCAGCCCCCCCGGCTACAATGAGCAGTTCTTC | CASSPPGYNEQFF
TRBJ2-7 | TRBD2 | TRBV6-4 | - | TGTGCCAGCAGTGCGGGACTAGGTGACGAGCAGTACTTC | CASSAGLGDEQYF
TRBJ2-1 | TRBD2 | TRBV19 | - | TGTGCCAGTAGTCCTAGTAGCGGGATGGTAAATGAGCAGTTCTTC | CASSPSSGMVNEQFF
TRBJ2-1 | TRBD2 | TRBV12-5 | - | TGTGCTAGTGGTTTGGTTATAGCGGGAGCGAATGAGCAGTTCTTC | CASGLVIAGANEQFF
TRBJ2-2 | TRBD1 | TRBV11-2 | - | TGTGCCAGCAGCCCTAGGACAGGGGTGAACACCGGGGAGCTGTTTTTT | CASSPRTGVNTGELFF
TRBJ2-1 | TRBD2 | TRBV9 | - | TGTGCCAGCAGCGAAGGGAGGGCCCTCGGTGAGCAGTTCTTC | CASSEGRALGEQFF
TRBJ2-3 | - | TRBV5-1 | - | TGCGCCAGCAGCTTGGCCGCAGATACGCAGTATTTT | CASSLAADTQYF
TRBJ2-2 | - | TRBV7-2 | - | TGTGCCAGCAGCTTAAATAGCGCGTCGAACACCGGGGAGCTGTTTTTT | CASSLNSASNTGELFF
TRBJ2-2 | TRBD1 | TRBV10-1 | - | TGCGCCAGCAGACAGGGGGCGCTGGCCGGGGAGCTGTTTTTT | CASRQGALAGELFF
TRBJ1-4 | TRBD1 | TRBV2 | - | TGTGCCAGCATGGGGGACAGGGTACTGTTTTTT | CASMGDRVLFF
TRBJ2-1 | - | TRBV5-1 | once | TGCGCCAGCAGCTTGGGTCCCCTGAGCTCCTACAATGAGCAGTTCTTC | CASSLGPLSSYNEQFF
TRBJ2-7 | TRBD2 | TRBV28 | - | TGTGCCAGCAGTCACCAGGCGGCGGGAGAGTTCTACGAGCAGTACTTC | CASSHQAAGEFYEQYF
TRBJ2-2 | - | TRBV9 | once | TGTGCCAGCAGCGTAGCCTTGGGGCACACCGGGGAGCTGTTTTTT | CASSVALGHTGELFF
TRBJ2-3 | - | TRBV5-1 | - | TGCGCCAGCAGCTTGGGGGCAACAGATACGCAGTATTTT | CASSLGATDTQYF
TRBJ1-3 | - | TRBV5-8 | - | TGTGCCAGCAGCTTGGGTTTAGCCCGCTCTGGAAACACCATATATTTT | CASSLGLARSGNTIYF
TRBJ2-6 | - | TRBV2 | once | TGTGCCATTACGCGAGCTGGGGCCAACGTCCTGACTTTC | CAITRAGANVLTF
TRBJ2-7 | TRBD2 | TRBV6-1 | - | TGTGCCAGCAGTGACGGCGGGAGCTTCCACTACGAGCAGTACTTC | CASSDGGSFHYEQYF
TRBJ2-3 | TRBD2 | TRBV27 | - | TGTGCCAGCAGCCACTACAGCGGGAGGGAAACACATACGCAGTATTTT | CASSHYSGRETHTQYF
TRBJ2-1 | - | TRBV3-1/TRBV3-2 | - | TGTGCCACCGAGGACTACAATGAGCAGTTCTTC | CATEDYNEQFF
TRBJ2-1 | - | TRBV27 | - | TGTGCCAGCGGCCATGGCGGCTTCAATGAGCAGTTCTTC | CASGHGGFNEQFF
TRBJ2-1 | - | TRBV7-5 | - | TGTGCCAGAAGCTTAGTTACGCGGGAGGGGTCCTACAATGAGCAGTTCTTC | CARSLVTREGSYNEQFF
TRBJ2-7 | - | TRBV28 | - | TGTGCCAGCAGTTTAAAGCTGTACTACGAGCAGTACTTC | CASSLKLYYEQYF
TRBJ1-5 | - | TRBV7-2 | - | TGTGCCAGCAGCTTAGTATCCGGTCAGCCCCAGCATTTT | CASSLVSGQPQHF